The 22 T cell receptor beta chains reported below all come from one sample, sequenced in a study of OX40 agonist ivuxolimab in advanced cancers. The library was made by the immunoSEQ multiplex PCR assay. This immuneACCESS table, as held by TCRdb, lists in-frame sequences with V and J called but not all clones. Of the missing ones, under half trace to an unresolved V gene in checked studies; the others have no known cause. The sample has approximately 25,000 clones on record, roughly 90% of them singletons. Jointly, the top ten make up around 28% of the sample. Sequencing was performed on CD4+ or CD8+ T cells sorted from blood, taken in a trial of the OX40 agonist ivuxolimab. These receptors were taken from an adult with an advanced solid tumor such as melanoma, head and neck, liver or kidney cancer.

The chain links TRBV29-1 to TRBJ2-4; 9 positions match TRBD2. The CDR3 consists of 19 residues. Germline CDR1 and CDR2: SQVTM and ANQGSEA. After removal of 1 base from V and 1 base from J, the junction contained 14 bases not matched to a gene. CDR3 bases: TGCAGCGTTGAAGGTATAGAGGCGGGGGGGGGCCCGGCCAAAAACATTCAGTACTTC. It encodes CSVEGIEAGGGPAKNIQYF. Looking up the rest from reference TRBV29-1 and TRBJ2-4 gives the full variable domain: SAVISQKPSRDICQRGTSLTIQCQVDSQVTMMFWYRQQPGQSLTLIATANQGSEATYESGFVIDKFPISRPNLTFSTLTVSNMSPEDSSIYLCSVEGIEAGGGPAKNIQYFGAGTRLSVL.

This chain joins TRBV11-2 and TRBJ2-3, with TRBD2 matching over 11 bases. Trimming took 0 bases from V and 5 from J; bases not matched to a gene: 4. Germline V CDR1 and CDR2: SGHAT, FQNNGV. CDR3 length equals 16 residues. The CDR3 spells CASSLDGLAGGDTQYF. Written as DNA, the CDR3 is TGTGCCAGCAGCTTAGACGGGCTAGCGGGGGGAGATACGCAGTATTTT.

The chain carries TRBV6-5 and TRBJ2-5; 8 nucleotides match TRBD2. Germline values: CDR1 MNHEY, CDR2 SVGAGI. The CDR3 runs 14 residues. V shed 5 bases, J shed 7 bases, and the junction held 9 bases outside the gene matches. The CDR3 nucleotides read TGTGCCAGCAGTCTAACCGGGACTAGTTTGACCCAGTACTTC. It specifies CASSLTGTSLTQYF.

With respect to this clone: The junction shows a germline mismatch at one end, possibly a read error. Written as DNA, the CDR3 is TGTGCTAGCAGCTCGGGCGGGGGTTACGAGCAGTACTTC. Its protein product is CASSSGGGYEQYF. The chain is built from TRBV7-7 and TRBJ2-7; TRBD2 matches 7 bases. The CDR3 covers 13 residues. In germline, CDR1 is SSHAT, CDR2 FNYEAQ (reference sequence).

The gene calls are TRBV28 and TRBJ1-1; D gene ambiguous. The CDR3 is 13 amino acids. CDR1 MDHEN and CDR2 SYDVKM come from the germline V gene. V dropped 9 bases and J dropped 0 bases, with 11 bases sitting between them. CDR3 sequence (DNA): TGTGCCAGTATCAGAGGGATGAACACTGAAGCTTTCTTT. As protein: CASIRGMNTEAFF.

The chain couples TRBV9 to TRBJ2-5, with D perhaps TRBD1 (6 bases). CDR3 length equals 14 residues. Germline CDR1 is SGDLS and CDR2 is YYNGEE. V lost 4 bases and J 2 bases, leaving 12 bases between the germline ends. The CDR3 reads CASSHTDRQETQYF. In DNA form, the CDR3 reads TGTGCCAGCAGCCATACTGACAGGCAAGAGACCCAGTACTTC. The full variable domain, in which reference TRBV9 and TRBJ2-5 provide the parts outside the CDR3, is DSGVTQTPKHLITATGQRVTLRCSPRSGDLSVYWYQQSLDQGLQFLIQYYNGEERAKGNILERFSAQQFPDLHSELNLSSLELGDSALYFCASSHTDRQETQYFGPGTRLLVL.

The chain's CDR3 is CASSVGVGYGYTF. The CDR3 DNA is TGTGCCAGCAGCGTCGGGGTCGGCTATGGCTACACCTTC. This chain joins TRBV11-2 and TRBJ1-2, with D uncertain. V lost 5 bases to trimming and J lost 4 bases, with 11 bases between them. CDR3 length: 13 amino acids. Germline V gene sequence: CDR1 SGHAT, CDR2 FQNNGV.

This chain connects TRBV7-8 to TRBJ2-7, with D hard to call. From germline, CDR1 is SGHVS and CDR2 FQNEAQ. The CDR3 sequence is 14 residues long. V lost 2 bases and J 0 bases, leaving 8 bases between the germline ends. CDR3 in amino acids: CASSLMTVSYEQYF. DNA for the CDR3: TGTGCCAGCAGCTTAATGACGGTCTCCTACGAGCAGTACTTC.

This clone was seen only once. The CDR3 DNA is TGTGCAAGTCGCTTATCAGGGGGAGGTGGCTACACCTTC. As protein: CASRLSGGGGYTF. The gene calls are TRBV12-2 and TRBJ1-2; the listed D gene, TRBD1, was not tested against the DNA. TRBV12-2 is an annotated pseudogene. The CDR3 sequence is 13 residues long.

The chain has TRBV2 and TRBJ1-1; D uncertain. The CDR3 length is 13 residues. Trimming stripped 4 bases from V and 1 base from J, with 7 bases between. CDR1 and CDR2 (germline): SNHLY, FYNNEI. The CDR3: CASSVLGNTEAFF. In DNA form, the CDR3 reads TGTGCCAGCAGTGTGTTGGGGAACACTGAAGCTTTCTTT.

The CDR3 DNA follows: TGTGCCAGCAGCTACGGACGGGGATCGGGCTACACCTTC. It specifies CASSYGRGSGYTF. The V and J genes are TRBV6-5 and TRBJ1-2, with unresolved D. Looked up from germline, CDR1 is MNHEY and CDR2 is SVGAGI. Trimming removed 6 bases at V and 8 bases at J, with 16 bases between. The length of the CDR3 is 13 residues.

The chain combines TRBV9 with TRBJ1-2; 9 nucleotides agree with TRBD1. The length of the CDR3 is 14 residues. Losses at the gene ends were 4 bases for V and 7 bases for J; bases not matched to a gene: 8. Germline lookup yields CDR1 SGDLS and CDR2 YYNGEE. This CDR3 is CASSSAGTGPGYTF. The CDR3 DNA reads TGTGCCAGCAGCTCAGCCGGGACAGGGCCTGGCTACACCTTC.

The CDR3 nucleotides are TGTGCCAGCAGTTCAGCGGGGGTTAGCTCCTACGAGCAGTACTTC. Translating gives CASSSAGVSSYEQYF. The rearrangement joins TRBV7-9 to TRBJ2-7; TRBD2 matches at 8 bases. V gave up 6 bases and J gave up 0 bases; unmatched junction bases: 7. CDR3 length: 15 amino acids. The germline V gene encodes CDR1 SEHNR and CDR2 FQNEAQ (reference sequence). The full variable domain, its missing parts supplied by reference TRBV7-9 and TRBJ2-7, is DTGVSQNPRHKITKRGQNVTFRCDPISEHNRLYWYRQTLGQGPEFLTYFQNEAQLEKSRLLSDRFSAERPKGSFSTLEIQRTEQGDSAMYLCASSSAGVSSYEQYFGPGTRLTVT.

The chain links TRBV9 to TRBJ2-3, with 8 bases identical to TRBD2. The CDR3 totals 15 residues. After removal of 1 base from V and 4 bases from J, the junction contained 5 bases not matched to a gene. Germline loops: CDR1 SGDLS, CDR2 YYNGEE. This chain's CDR3 is CASSVFAGGADTQYF. The CDR3 DNA is TGTGCCAGCAGCGTATTCGCGGGGGGTGCAGATACGCAGTATTTT.

The V gene is TRBV7-3, the J gene TRBJ2-2; possible D gene TRBD2, 5 bases. The CDR3 consists of 14 residues. CDR1 SGHTA and CDR2 FQGTGA come from the germline V gene. Trimming shortened V by 4 bases and J by 2 bases, and 8 bases separated the two germline ends. CDR3 bases: TGTGCCAGCAGCTGGGGAGATAACACCGGGGAGCTGTTTTTT. Residues: CASSWGDNTGELFF.

The V gene is TRBV9, the J gene TRBJ2-2; D may be TRBD2 (6 bases). The CDR3 runs to 17 residues. Trimming pared 0 bases from V and 1 base from J, leaving 13 bases between. From germline, CDR1 is SGDLS and CDR2 YYNGEE. The CDR3 bases are TGTGCCAGCAGCGTAGCCCTATGGGGGGTGAACACCGGGGAGCTGTTTTTT. Translated, it gives CASSVALWGVNTGELFF.

The V gene is TRBV9, the J gene TRBJ2-7; no firm D call. The CDR3 has 15 residues. The V gene lost 0 bases and the J gene lost 1 base, with 11 bases spanning the gap. In germline, CDR1 is SGDLS, CDR2 YYNGEE. CDR3 loop: CASSVGFSDSYEQYF. In DNA, the CDR3 is TGTGCCAGCAGCGTAGGGTTTTCGGATTCCTACGAGCAGTACTTC.

The CDR3 sequence: CASSFWAGEAFF. CDR3 coding DNA: TGTGCCAGCAGTTTTTGGGCCGGAGAAGCTTTCTTT. The chain links TRBV28 to TRBJ1-1; no reliable D call. Deletions cut 3 bases from V and 8 bases from J, with 10 bases between. This CDR3 spans 12 amino acids. Per germline, CDR1 MDHEN and CDR2 SYDVKM. The variable domain in full, completed from reference TRBV28 and TRBJ1-1, reads DVKVTQSSRYLVKRTGEKVFLECVQDMDHENMFWYRQDPGLGLRLIYFSYDVKMKEKGDIPEGYSVSREKKERFSLILESASTNQTSMYLCASSFWAGEAFFGQGTRLTVV.

The V and J genes are TRBV27 and TRBJ1-6; 8 nucleotides agree with TRBD1. This CDR3 has 14 residues. Germline values: CDR1 MNHEY, CDR2 SMNVEV (reference sequence). V dropped 10 bases and J dropped 6; count of bases not matched to a gene: 8. CDR3 residues: CATTGQATNSPLHF. DNA of the CDR3: TGTGCCACAACGGGACAGGCGACTAATTCACCCCTCCACTTT.

This clone showed up just once. The genes are TRBV7-9 and TRBJ1-5, with D hard to call. Germline V lookup: CDR1 SEHNR, CDR2 FQNEAQ (reference sequence). This CDR3 has 12 amino acids. Trimming shortened V by 3 bases and J by 7 bases, and 7 bases separated the two germline ends. In DNA form, the CDR3 reads TGTGCCAGCAGCTTTTCCCTACAGCCCCAGCATTTT. This codes for CASSFSLQPQHF. Complete variable domain (other parts from reference TRBV7-9 and TRBJ1-5): DTGVSQNPRHKITKRGQNVTFRCDPISEHNRLYWYRQTLGQGPEFLTYFQNEAQLEKSRLLSDRFSAERPKGSFSTLEIQRTEQGDSAMYLCASSFSLQPQHFGDGTRLSIL.

This clone was detected once. The V call is TRBV6-5, the J call TRBJ2-7; D is unclear. The CDR3 has 13 amino acids. The germline CDR1 and CDR2 sequences are MNHEY and SVGAGI. Trimming shortened V by 2 bases and J by 2 bases, and 7 bases separated the two germline ends. The CDR3, as DNA: TGTGCCAGCAGTTACCGCTCAACCTACGAGCAGTACTTC. The encoded protein is CASSYRSTYEQYF.

This clone has just one count. This rearrangement joins TRBV20-1 to TRBJ2-5; weak D call: TRBD1 (6 bases). The J call may be faulty, since TRBJ2-7 better matches the DNA end. CDR1 is DFQATT, CDR2 SNEGSKA, per germline (reference sequence). The CDR3 runs 11 residues. Written as DNA, the CDR3 is TGCAGTGCGGGCAGGGGAAACGAGCAGTACTTC. It specifies CSAGRGNEQYF.